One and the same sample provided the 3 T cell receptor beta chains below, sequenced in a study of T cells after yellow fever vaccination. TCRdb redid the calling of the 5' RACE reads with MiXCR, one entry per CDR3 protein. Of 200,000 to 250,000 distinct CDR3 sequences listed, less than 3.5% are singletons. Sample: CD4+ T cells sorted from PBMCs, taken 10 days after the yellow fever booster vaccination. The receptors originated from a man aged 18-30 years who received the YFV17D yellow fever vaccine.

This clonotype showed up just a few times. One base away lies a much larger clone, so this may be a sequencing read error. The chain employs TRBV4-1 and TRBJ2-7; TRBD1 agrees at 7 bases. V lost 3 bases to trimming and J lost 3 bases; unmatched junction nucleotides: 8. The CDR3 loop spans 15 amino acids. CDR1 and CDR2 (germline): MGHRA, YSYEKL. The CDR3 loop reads CASSHVTGAGYEQYF. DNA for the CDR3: TGCGCCAGCAGCCACGTCACAGGGGCTGGCTACGAGCAGTACTTC.

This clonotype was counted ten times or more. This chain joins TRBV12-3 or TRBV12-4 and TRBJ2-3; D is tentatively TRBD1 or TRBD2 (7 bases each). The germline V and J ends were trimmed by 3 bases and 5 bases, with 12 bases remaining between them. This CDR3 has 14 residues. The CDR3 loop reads CASSFPRGGDTQYF. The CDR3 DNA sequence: TGTGCCAGCAGTTTCCCCAGGGGGGGAGATACGCAGTATTTT.

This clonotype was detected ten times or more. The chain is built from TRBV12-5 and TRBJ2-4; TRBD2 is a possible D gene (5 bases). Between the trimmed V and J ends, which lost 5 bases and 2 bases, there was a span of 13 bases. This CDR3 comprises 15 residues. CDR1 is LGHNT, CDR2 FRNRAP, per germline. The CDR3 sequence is CASGATGSTKNIQYF. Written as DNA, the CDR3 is TGTGCTAGTGGTGCCACGGGGTCGACCAAAAACATTCAGTACTTC.